The rows below give T cell receptor beta chains drawn from one sample of a study of cytomegalovirus exposure and HLA in healthy donors. TCRdb's table, derived via immunoSEQ multiplex PCR, lists solely in-frame clones and lacks some. The data contain 100,000 to 120,000 clones, 70% to 85% of them singletons. Sample: PBMCs. Receptor source: a man between 25 and 39 years old in good health and CMV-seropositive. Each CDR3 is given with its conserved first and last residue. Fields, in order: D gene, J gene, clone size, V gene, CDR3 protein, CDR3 DNA. A D gene is named only where the DNA matches it firmly. The size field is filled for only some rows; it gives once, few, many or a size class.

NA TRBJ2-7 NA TRBV5-6 CASSLASGKPEQYF TGTGCCAGCAGCTTGGCGTCAGGGAAACCCGAGCAGTACTTC
NA TRBJ2-5 NA TRBV20-1 CSAGGQETQYF TGCAGTGCGGGGGGGCAGGAGACCCAGTACTTC
TRBD1 TRBJ1-1 NA TRBV19 CASSIGQGGTEAFF TGTGCCAGTAGTATTGGTCAGGGGGGCACTGAAGCTTTCTTT
TRBD1 TRBJ1-1 NA TRBV11-3 CASSLDRGPNTEAFF TGTGCCAGCAGCTTAGATAGGGGGCCGAACACTGAAGCTTTCTTT
NA TRBJ1-1 NA TRBV15 CATSRDGRVGTEAFF TGTGCCACCAGCAGAGATGGCAGGGTGGGCACTGAAGCTTTCTTT
NA TRBJ2-2 NA TRBV4-2 CASRPLGSHELFF TGTGCCAGCAGGCCTTTGGGGAGTCACGAGCTGTTTTTT
NA TRBJ1-2 NA TRBV28 CASAPGSGLWGYTF TGTGCCAGCGCTCCGGGGTCGGGATTATGGGGCTACACCTTC
TRBD1 TRBJ2-6 NA TRBV18 CASSNRGSGANVLTF TGTGCCAGCTCAAACAGGGGCTCTGGGGCCAACGTCCTGACTTTC
NA TRBJ2-4 NA TRBV27 CASSLEGAKNIQYF TGTGCCAGCAGTTTAGAGGGTGCCAAAAACATTCAGTACTTC
NA TRBJ2-3 NA TRBV7-9 CASSLVASSITDTQYF TGTGCCAGCAGCTTAGTGGCTAGCTCTATCACAGATACGCAGTATTTT
TRBD2 TRBJ2-5 NA TRBV11-3 CASSPERGGRETQYF TGTGCCAGCAGCCCAGAGCGGGGGGGGCGGGAGACCCAGTACTTC
NA TRBJ2-4 NA TRBV11-2 CASRTAFLAKNIQYF TGTGCCAGCAGGACAGCCTTCCTAGCCAAAAACATTCAGTACTTC
TRBD2 TRBJ2-3 NA TRBV5-1 CASSRTSGGAFGTDTQYF TGCGCCAGCAGCCGGACTAGCGGGGGGGCCTTTGGCACAGATACGCAGTATTTT
TRBD1 TRBJ1-4 NA TRBV23-1 CASIRTGDNEKLFF TGCGCCAGCATTCGGACAGGAGATAATGAAAAACTGTTTTTT
NA TRBJ2-1 NA TRBV19 CASTIDRDSTYNEQFF TGTGCCAGTACCATTGACCGGGACTCAACCTACAATGAGCAGTTCTTC
NA TRBJ2-7 NA TRBV6-6 CASTRGVGHTYEQYF TGTGCCAGCACCAGAGGAGTTGGTCATACCTACGAGCAGTACTTC
NA TRBJ1-2 NA TRBV20-1 CSARDSYGYTF TGCAGTGCTAGAGACAGCTATGGCTACACCTTC
NA TRBJ1-1 NA TRBV18 CASSAETANTEAFF TGTGCCAGCTCGGCCGAGACAGCGAACACTGAAGCTTTCTTT
TRBD1 TRBJ1-2 NA TRBV4-2 CASSQVQGGNYGYTF TGTGCCAGCAGCCAAGTACAGGGGGGTAACTATGGCTACACCTTC
NA TRBJ2-7 once TRBV5-1 CASSSGLYEQYF TGCGCCAGCAGCTCGGGACTCTACGAGCAGTACTTC
NA TRBJ2-1 once TRBV27 CASRPGLLYNEQFF TGTGCCAGCAGGCCGGGACTCCTCTACAATGAGCAGTTCTTC
NA TRBJ2-3 once TRBV6-5 CASFPSSVPDTQYF TGTGCCAGTTTCCCTAGCTCCGTCCCAGATACGCAGTATTTT
TRBD2 TRBJ2-3 NA TRBV4-1 CASSQEETSGLTDTQYF TGCGCCAGCAGCCAAGAAGAGACTAGCGGCCTCACAGATACGCAGTATTTT
TRBD1 TRBJ1-2 NA TRBV11-3 CASSSDRGTYGYTF TGTGCCAGCAGCTCAGACAGGGGAACCTATGGCTACACCTTC
NA TRBJ2-1 NA TRBV14 CASSQALMPSGNEQFF TGTGCCAGCAGCCAAGCATTGATGCCCTCAGGCAATGAGCAGTTCTTC
TRBD1 TRBJ1-1 once TRBV6-1 CATSGGRTEAFF TGTGCCACCTCAGGGGGCAGAACTGAAGCTTTCTTT
NA TRBJ1-2 once TRBV5-5 CASSQSFSRDYGYTF TGTGCCAGCAGCCAAAGTTTTAGCAGGGACTATGGCTACACCTTC
TRBD2 TRBJ2-3 NA TRBV5-1 CASSKLAGRTDTQYF TGCGCCAGCTCTAAACTAGCGGGCCGCACAGATACGCAGTATTTT
NA TRBJ1-1 NA TRBV5-1 CASSLLGGAMDTEAFF TGCGCCAGCAGCTTGCTCGGGGGGGCTATGGACACTGAAGCTTTCTTT
NA TRBJ1-2 NA TRBV19 CASSIRTANGYTF TGTGCCAGTAGTATAAGGACAGCCAATGGCTACACCTTC
NA TRBJ2-7 NA TRBV30 CAWSDKGVYYEQYF TGTGCCTGGAGCGACAAGGGGGTTTACTACGAGCAGTACTTC
TRBD1 TRBJ2-7 NA TRBV5-3 CARSTHRGTSEQYF TGTGCCAGAAGCACCCACAGGGGTACCAGCGAGCAGTACTTC
NA TRBJ2-7 NA TRBV6-5 CASSLLGGESSYEQYF TGTGCCAGCAGTTTACTAGGCGGGGAGAGCTCCTACGAGCAGTACTTC
TRBD2 TRBJ2-3 NA TRBV4-3 CASSQDLTSGGNTDTQYF TGCGCCAGCAGCCAAGATTTAACTAGCGGGGGAAACACAGATACGCAGTATTTT
TRBD2 TRBJ2-3 NA TRBV29-1 CSVPGLAGESDTQYF TGCAGCGTTCCGGGACTAGCGGGGGAATCTGATACGCAGTATTTT
NA TRBJ1-3 NA TRBV30 CAWSGSRTVGNTIYF TGTGCCTGGAGTGGATCCCGGACAGTAGGAAACACCATATATTTT
TRBD2 TRBJ2-1 NA TRBV11-2 CASSLNRGVGEQFF TGTGCCAGCAGCTTAAATCGGGGGGTAGGGGAGCAGTTCTTC
TRBD2 TRBJ2-1 NA TRBV5-4 CASSPEPRGFGTSGGNEQFF TGTGCCAGCAGCCCAGAGCCCAGGGGCTTCGGGACTAGCGGGGGTAATGAGCAGTTCTTC
NA TRBJ1-2 NA TRBV5-1 CASSFETVYNYGYTF TGCGCCAGCAGCTTCGAAACAGTTTATAACTATGGCTACACCTTC
TRBD2 TRBJ2-1 few TRBV19 CASSVAGVGDEQFF TGTGCCAGTAGCGTAGCGGGGGTAGGTGATGAGCAGTTCTTC
TRBD2 TRBJ2-5 once TRBV7-2 CASSPGTSGGEETQYF TGTGCCAGCAGCCCAGGGACTAGCGGGGGAGAAGAGACCCAGTACTTC
NA TRBJ2-5 NA TRBV7-2 CASSLAVSQETQYF TGTGCCAGCAGCTTGGCGGTTTCCCAAGAGACCCAGTACTTC
NA TRBJ1-5 NA TRBV30 CAWSVGADQPQHF TGTGCCTGGAGTGTAGGGGCAGATCAGCCCCAGCATTTT
TRBD1 TRBJ1-1 NA TRBV9 CASSATGGTEAFF TGTGCCAGCAGCGCGACAGGGGGCACTGAAGCTTTCTTT
NA TRBJ1-3 few TRBV2 CASSPSFSGNTIYF TGTGCCAGCAGTCCGTCTTTCTCTGGAAACACCATATATTTT
TRBD2 TRBJ2-2 NA TRBV13 CASSLFSGGHTGELFF TGTGCCAGCAGCTTATTCAGCGGGGGCCACACCGGGGAGCTGTTTTTT
TRBD2 TRBJ2-5 NA TRBV27 CASSQILAGFQETQYF TGTGCCAGCAGTCAGATACTAGCGGGGTTCCAAGAGACCCAGTACTTC
NA TRBJ2-7 NA TRBV12-5 CASGFARYEQYF TGTGCTAGTGGTTTCGCGCGTTACGAGCAGTACTTC
TRBD2 TRBJ2-1 NA TRBV29-1 CSVASGGLNEQFF TGCAGCGTAGCGAGCGGGGGGCTCAATGAGCAGTTCTTC
NA TRBJ1-2 NA TRBV6-1 CASSERAAQGNYGYTF TGTGCCAGCAGTGAGAGGGCAGCCCAGGGGAACTATGGCTACACCTTC
NA TRBJ2-5 NA TRBV6-6 CASTYQETQYF TGTGCCAGCACCTACCAAGAGACCCAGTACTTC
TRBD1 TRBJ1-2 once TRBV6-1 CASSLTGQGHYGYTF TGTGCCAGCAGTCTCACCGGACAGGGGCACTATGGCTACACCTTC
NA TRBJ2-7 few TRBV5-5 CASSPRGSWDSYEQYF TGTGCCAGCAGCCCTCGGGGGAGTTGGGACTCCTACGAGCAGTACTTC
NA TRBJ2-1 NA TRBV29-1 CSVAGQHYNEQFF TGCAGCGTTGCCGGACAACACTACAATGAGCAGTTCTTC
TRBD1 TRBJ1-1 few TRBV5-1 CASSQRTGGEAFF TGCGCCAGCAGCCAGAGGACAGGCGGTGAAGCTTTCTTT